The clone carrying this TCR beta chain was observed a few times. What it recognizes is unknown. Data came from immunoSEQ multiplex PCR; TCRdb stores just in-frame clones and leaves some out. The data contain under 4,500 clones, approximately 72% of them singletons. This entry is derived from a study of tissue T cells after allogeneic stem cell transplantation. Trimming stripped 3 bases from V and 3 bases from J, with 12 bases between. From germline, CDR1 is SGHNT and CDR2 YYREEE (reference sequence). The CDR3 spans 14 residues. Study-wide findings and caveats: Within patients, tissue anatomy strongly shaped TCR repertoire composition. Shared clones across patients were few; motif clustering revealed tissue-specific shared signatures. This small cohort was clinically heterogeneous, and sampling depth was a limitation. Only a limited share of tissue TCRs appeared in blood or spleen.

The V and J genes are TRBV5-4 and TRBJ1-2; D might be TRBD1 (5 bases). The sequencing here drew on left colon tissue, taken at autopsy. This TCR was recovered from a male donor aged 60 or older with lung cancer. In DNA, the CDR3 is TGTGCCAGCAGCTGGGGGAAGTTGGACTATGGCTACACCTTC. Translation: CASSWGKLDYGYTF.